A single sample gave rise to the 11 T cell receptor beta chains below, sequenced in a study of CD8+ T cells in alopecia areata. Treatment described: oral pan-JAK inhibitor, 5-10 mg twice daily. Sequencing relied on a cDNA template that was reverse transcribed from extracted RNA. Repertoires were generated with immunoSEQ multiplex PCR, while TCRdb's copy carries only in-frame clones and drops some. The repertoire holds 110,000 to 150,000 clones, with around 82% as singletons. Material: CD8+ T cells sorted from blood, obtained at week 4, from a patient treated with tofacitinib. These TCRs come from a human donor with alopecia areata.

The CDR3 is CASSYLFGGSYNEQFF. In DNA form, the CDR3 reads TGTGCCAGCAGTTACCTTTTTGGGGGGTCCTACAATGAGCAGTTCTTC. The chain carries TRBV6-5 and TRBJ2-1; maybe TRBD2 (6 bases). The CDR3 loop spans 16 amino acids. CDR1 and CDR2 (germline): MNHEY, SVGAGI. Trimming took 2 bases from V and 1 from J, leaving 12 bases between them.

Written as DNA, the CDR3 is TGCGCCAGCAGCGACAGGGAAGGCACCTACGAGCAGTACTTC. This encodes CASSDREGTYEQYF. This chain connects TRBV4-1 to TRBJ2-7; 7 bases line up with TRBD1. The germline V gene has CDR1 MGHRA and CDR2 YSYEKL. CDR3 length: 14 residues. Trimming cost V 5 bases and J 2 bases; bases outside gene matches: 6.

This clone has more than one count but fewer than ten. This chain uses TRBV4-1 with TRBJ2-5, with 13 bases lining up with TRBD2. The V and J ends lost 1 base and 3 bases, in that order; junction bases with no gene match: 8. CDR1 and CDR2 from the germline V gene are MGHRA and YSYEKL. The CDR3 contains 18 residues. The CDR3 nucleotides read TGCGCCAGCAGCCAAGGGGTGACTAGCGGGGGGCTGAAAGAGACCCAGTACTTC. Translated, it gives CASSQGVTSGGLKETQYF.

As DNA, the CDR3 is TGTGCCACTAGGGGGGACAGGTGGACAGATACGCAGTATTTT. Its protein product is CATRGDRWTDTQYF. This chain links TRBV28 with TRBJ2-3; 8 bases align to TRBD1. J was trimmed by 3 bases and V by 10 bases; bases with no gene match: 9. This CDR3 spans 14 amino acids. CDR1 MDHEN and CDR2 SYDVKM come from the germline V gene.

This clone appeared a single time. The rearrangement uses TRBV13 and TRBJ1-5; no definite D call. Per germline, CDR1 PRHDT and CDR2 FYEKMQ (reference sequence). CDR3 length: 12 residues. Trimming left V 8 bases short and J 3 bases short, with 8 bases between. DNA for the CDR3: TGTGCCAGCGGAGGGCTCAATCAGCCCCAGCATTTT. Translating it yields CASGGLNQPQHF.

This chain links TRBV5-4 with TRBJ2-5, with 14 bases aligning to TRBD2. Germline V lookup: CDR1 SGHNT, CDR2 YYREEE (reference sequence). The V segment lost 3 bases and the J segment 5 bases; nucleotides outside the gene matches: 3. The CDR3 has 15 residues. CDR3 region: CASSSGLAGVETQYF. The CDR3 bases are TGTGCCAGCAGCTCGGGACTAGCGGGGGTTGAGACCCAGTACTTC.

The chain has TRBV7-9 and TRBJ2-1; 7 nucleotides line up with TRBD2. V shed 5 bases, J shed 8 bases, and the junction held 6 bases outside the gene matches. The CDR3 totals 13 residues. In germline, CDR1 is SEHNR, CDR2 FQNEAQ (reference sequence). The chain's CDR3 is CASSETSTHEQFF. The CDR3 DNA reads as TGTGCCAGCAGCGAGACTAGCACCCATGAGCAGTTCTTC.

The chain is built from TRBV7-9 and TRBJ2-7; 12 bases are a match to TRBD2. Germline lookup yields CDR1 SEHNR and CDR2 FQNEAQ (reference sequence). The CDR3 spans 14 residues. The junction had 4 bases not matched to a gene; V was cut back by 5 bases and J by 5 bases. The CDR3 nucleotides are TGTGCCAGCAGCAAGACTAGCGGGGGTCACGAGCAGTACTTC. This translates into CASSKTSGGHEQYF.

The CDR3 spells CASSYGRAGNEQFF. In DNA, the CDR3 is TGTGCCAGCAGTTATGGGAGGGCGGGCAATGAGCAGTTCTTC. The chain is built from TRBV6-5 and TRBJ2-1; the match to TRBD2 covers 7 bases. CDR1 and CDR2 from the germline V gene are MNHEY and SVGAGI. This CDR3 has 14 residues. V lost 3 bases and J lost 6; bases outside the gene matches: 5.

The chain employs TRBV14 and TRBJ2-7; perhaps D is TRBD1 or TRBD2 (5 bases each). The CDR3 has 13 residues. The V end lost 1 base, the J end lost 6 bases, and 10 bases lay between the germline ends. CDR1 is SGHDN and CDR2 is FVKESK in the germline V gene. CDR3 sequence (DNA): TGTGCCAGCAGCCAAGCAGGTGGGGGCGAGCAGTACTTC. Its protein is CASSQAGGGEQYF.

The chain links TRBV29-1 to TRBJ2-5; 10 bases align to TRBD1. Per the germline V gene, CDR1 is SQVTM and CDR2 is ANQGSEA. V trimming: 3 bases; J trimming: 4 bases; junction bases outside the gene matches: 5. The CDR3 extends over 14 amino acids. In DNA form, the CDR3 reads TGCAGCGTTGAGAGGACAGGGGGGAGAGAGACCCAGTACTTC. Amino acids: CSVERTGGRETQYF.